This T cell receptor (beta chain) originates from a study of blood T cell repertoires in COVID-19. TCRdb's copy holds only in-frame clones and misses some; the assay was immunoSEQ multiplex PCR. Here the sample spans some 200,000 clones, roughly 87% being singletons. Participants spanned ages about 18 to 100 years and resided in about two dozen US areas. With 2 bases removed from V and 3 bases from J, the gap between germline ends came to 9 bases. CDR1 is SGHDT, CDR2 YYEEEE, per germline. The CDR3 has 14 amino acids. The sequencing input was PBMCs or T cells enriched from blood (not recorded which). The clonotype was recovered from a woman in her twenties or thirties who had recovered from COVID-19. The chain employs TRBV5-6 and TRBJ1-5; TRBD1 is a possible D gene (6 bases). The CDR3 reads CASSFRQANQPQHF. CDR3 nucleotide sequence: TGTGCCAGCAGCTTTCGACAGGCCAATCAGCCCCAGCATTTT. Variable domain in full (rest from reference TRBV5-6 and TRBJ1-5): DAGVTQSPTHLIKTRGQQVTLRCSPKSGHDTVSWYQQALGQGPQFIFQYYEEEERQRGNFPDRFSGHQFPNYSSELNVNALLLGDSALYLCASSFRQANQPQHFGDGTRLSIL.